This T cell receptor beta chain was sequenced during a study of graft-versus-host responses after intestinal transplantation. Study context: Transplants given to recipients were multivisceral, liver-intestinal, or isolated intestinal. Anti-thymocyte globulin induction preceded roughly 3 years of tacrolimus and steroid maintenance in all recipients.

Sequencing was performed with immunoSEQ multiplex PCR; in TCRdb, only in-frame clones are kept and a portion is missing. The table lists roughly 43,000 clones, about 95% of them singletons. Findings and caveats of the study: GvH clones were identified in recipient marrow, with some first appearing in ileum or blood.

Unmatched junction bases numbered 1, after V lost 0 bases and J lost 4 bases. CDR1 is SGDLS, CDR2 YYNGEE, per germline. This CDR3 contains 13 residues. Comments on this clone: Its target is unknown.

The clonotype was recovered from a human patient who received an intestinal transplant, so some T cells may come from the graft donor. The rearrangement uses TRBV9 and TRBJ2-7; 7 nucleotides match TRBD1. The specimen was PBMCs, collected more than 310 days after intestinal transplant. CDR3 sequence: CASSVDRGYEQYF. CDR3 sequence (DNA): TGTGCCAGCAGCGTAGACAGGGGTTACGAGCAGTACTTC.